The T cell receptor (beta chain) described here comes from a study of blood T cell repertoires in COVID-19. About the study: Some COVID-19 samples were acute and others convalescent; all came from the United States, Italy and Spain. PBMCs, B-cell-depleted T cells, or T cells were the source of the cDNA or gDNA that made up the material.

Methods used by the authors: The authors estimated nucleated cell counts from reference gene primer amplification. Some clones are missing from TCRdb's copy, which holds only in-frame ones; the method was immunoSEQ multiplex PCR. D and trimming come from the DNA, and the V and J calls and clone size come from that table. The sample shows more than 75,000 clones, 82% of them seen only once. The receptor's source is a man aged 55 to 70 with acute or convalescent COVID-19. Material: peripheral blood.

CDR3 protein: CASSGDRLGIQETQYF. In nucleotides, the CDR3 is TGTGCCAGCAGTGGGGACAGGTTGGGGATACAAGAGACCCAGTACTTC. This chain joins TRBV6-1 and TRBJ2-5; 8 bases align to TRBD1. Losses at the gene ends were 4 bases for V and 2 bases for J; bases not matched to a gene: 9. The CDR3 spans 16 residues. Germline-derived CDR1 and CDR2 are MNHNS and SASEGT.